Listed here is a single T cell receptor beta chain. Method: immunoSEQ multiplex PCR; TCRdb's copy keeps in-frame clones and lacks some. Among over 200,000 clones, roughly 83% were seen once, and the ten largest hold 2.6%. This sample is drawn from a study of blood T cell repertoires in COVID-19. The wider study: Acute-phase and convalescent COVID-19 samples originated in the United States, Italy and Spain. From T cells, B-cell-depleted T cells, or PBMCs came the material, which was cDNA or gDNA.

This CDR3 has 14 residues. CDR1 MNHNY and CDR2 SVGAGI come from the germline V gene (reference sequence). Trimming removed 8 bases from V and 7 bases from J; junction bases left unmatched: 9. The sample comprised peripheral blood. The chain couples TRBV6-6 to TRBJ2-7; TRBD1 matches 12 bases. The sequence derives from a woman aged 65 to 85 with active or convalescent COVID-19. CDR3 nucleotides: TGTGCCAGCGGCCCGGGACAGGGGGCTCGGGAGCAGTACTTC. This gives the protein CASGPGQGAREQYF.